A selection of T cell receptor beta chains follows, all from one sample in a study of blood T cell repertoires in COVID-19. Clones were read by immunoSEQ multiplex PCR, and TCRdb kept only the in-frame ones, dropping some. The data show hundreds of thousands of clones, 89% seen once. The sample was peripheral blood. These receptors came from a man aged 35 to 55 with acute or convalescent COVID-19. Each CDR3 is given with its conserved first and last residue. The order of the fields is V gene, J gene, CDR3 protein.

V: TRBV10-3
J: TRBJ1-6
CDR3: CAISESVQGANSPLHF

V: TRBV7-6
J: TRBJ2-7
CDR3: CASSPDRSREQYF

V: TRBV19
J: TRBJ1-5
CDR3: CASSQTEASNQPQHF

V: TRBV7-8
J: TRBJ2-7
CDR3: CASSLFGLYLSYEQYF

V: TRBV29-1
J: TRBJ2-4
CDR3: CSVEDRTGTIAKNIQYF

V: TRBV2
J: TRBJ2-1
CDR3: CASSASGSVNNEQFF

V: TRBV5-1
J: TRBJ2-6
CDR3: CASSLQGISGANVLTF

V: TRBV7-6
J: TRBJ1-1
CDR3: CASSLDSLTGSLNTEAFF

V: TRBV20-1
J: TRBJ2-2
CDR3: CSARSTGELFF

V: TRBV5-1
J: TRBJ2-1
CDR3: CASSTPRNEQFF

V: TRBV5-1
J: TRBJ2-2
CDR3: CASSRDRGDTGELFF

V: TRBV5-5
J: TRBJ1-1
CDR3: CASSPTGVQGPSEAFF

V: TRBV2
J: TRBJ2-5
CDR3: CASKNIPGHSQETQYF

V: TRBV20-1
J: TRBJ1-2
CDR3: CSASPGQSFTF

V: TRBV7-2
J: TRBJ2-7
CDR3: CASRTGGSNEQYF

V: TRBV27
J: TRBJ2-2
CDR3: CASSEAQGLSTGELFF

V: TRBV15
J: TRBJ1-2
CDR3: CATSRDLVGGRDYTF

V: TRBV11-2
J: TRBJ2-3
CDR3: CASSLEGGSTDTQYF

V: TRBV6-6
J: TRBJ1-6
CDR3: CASSYRDTNSPLHF

V: TRBV29-1
J: TRBJ1-2
CDR3: CSVDDRIYGYTF

V: TRBV6-6
J: TRBJ2-5
CDR3: CATKTGNQETQYF

V: TRBV4-1
J: TRBJ2-3
CDR3: CASSQDGSTDTQYF

V: TRBV30
J: TRBJ1-2
CDR3: CAWSIGSYTPGYGYTF

V: TRBV3-1/TRBV3-2
J: TRBJ1-5
CDR3: CASSPAGNSNQPQHF

V: TRBV25-1
J: TRBJ2-1
CDR3: CASSAGTANEQFF

V: TRBV9
J: TRBJ2-7
CDR3: CASSAGTTTYEQYF

V: TRBV28
J: TRBJ1-2
CDR3: CASRLSLGQGSGGYTF

V: TRBV5-4
J: TRBJ2-1
CDR3: CASSLAPDFRDRPYNEQFF

V: TRBV5-6
J: TRBJ1-1
CDR3: CASSSGSGLNTEAFF

V: TRBV28
J: TRBJ2-7
CDR3: CASNTVPLAGTVQYF

V: TRBV29-1
J: TRBJ2-7
CDR3: CSVDRGGQGYEQYF

V: TRBV27
J: TRBJ1-5
CDR3: CASSLRWASGNQPQHF

V: TRBV3-1/TRBV3-2
J: TRBJ1-4
CDR3: CASNDRGNEKLFF

V: TRBV18
J: TRBJ1-5
CDR3: CASSTSGGNQPQHF

V: TRBV6-4
J: TRBJ1-1
CDR3: CASSEDSRMNTEAFF

V: TRBV5-1
J: TRBJ1-4
CDR3: CASSASTGRGEKLFF

V: TRBV27
J: TRBJ1-1
CDR3: CASSFVGAKRTEAFF

V: TRBV10-3
J: TRBJ1-1
CDR3: CAISEQGRAFF

V: TRBV5-4
J: TRBJ1-1
CDR3: CASSRQTGVTEAFF

V: TRBV6-5
J: TRBJ1-1
CDR3: CASSYRQYLNTEAFF

V: TRBV6-5
J: TRBJ2-1
CDR3: CASSSQGNEQFF

V: TRBV4-1
J: TRBJ2-1
CDR3: CASSQIGGGLSNEQFF

V: TRBV5-1
J: TRBJ1-3
CDR3: CASSSSGQHGNTIYF

V: TRBV7-2
J: TRBJ2-2
CDR3: CASSLGLSAGELFF

V: TRBV3-1/TRBV3-2
J: TRBJ1-1
CDR3: CASSTGGGTEAFF

V: TRBV7-8
J: TRBJ2-1
CDR3: CASSPYGKREWNEQFF

V: TRBV27
J: TRBJ1-1
CDR3: CASSLRGSGMVVNTEAFF

V: TRBV7-8
J: TRBJ1-1
CDR3: CASSLYGRATEAFF